The present entry profiles one TCR beta chain with its context. Which antigen it targets is not known. Base qualities are not provided; no much larger clone lies one nucleotide away. This record belongs to a study of radiation and T cells in renal cell carcinoma (dated by TCRdb to the early 2020s). The study in broad terms: The samples were obtained from a clinical trial, where primary renal cell carcinomas were treated with 15 Gy stereotactic body radiation therapy and then removed by nephrectomy 4 weeks afterward. In total, 53 samples underwent TCR beta sequencing: some 25 tumors plus 27 peripheral blood samples. Across all 50 or so samples, roughly 3,700,000 unique CDR3 nucleotide sequences encoding 2.5 million to 3 million unique CDR3 amino acid sequences were identified. What the work shows at the level of the full study, not this receptor alone: Because pretreatment tumor biopsies were not available, the study could not determine whether clonotypes were already present within the tumor at baseline. Effects of radiation dose or scheduling on the TCR repertoire could not be addressed with the single-armed trial design. Changes in the blood repertoire were not tracked past 4 weeks after treatment. An increase in top tumor clonotypes in blood was observed from baseline to 2 weeks post-radiation, followed by contraction by 4 weeks, which was taken to suggest transient expansion of tumor-resident clones.

The label giving this sample's time point can be read as: blood 2 weeks post-SBRT. This sample's treatment or condition label indicates: 15 Gy SBRT to primary tumor, nephrectomy 4 weeks later. To follow tumor-enriched clonotypes, peripheral blood was collected serially from radiation-treated patients at baseline and again at 2 weeks and 4 weeks after SBRT. Every patient had renal cell carcinoma of clear cell pathology. The QIAamp DNA Blood Mini Kit (Qiagen) was used to prepare genomic DNA for TCR sequencing. Only samples passing all quality control checks were included in the analyses. TCR beta libraries were generated from genomic DNA with the immunoSEQ kit, following the manufacturer's recommendations. To prepare libraries, a first multiplex PCR with proprietary primers was run, followed by a second PCR that added unique barcodes, and a bead cleanup was done after each round. Each sample batch included a kit-provided positive control reaction and a negative control reaction. The final libraries were assessed on an Agilent 4200 TapeStation D1000 ScreenTape, pooled by volume, and quantified by qPCR. An Illumina NextSeq500 fitted with a MidOutput 150-cycle cartridge performed the sequencing, running 156 Read1 cycles and 15 Index1 cycles with the kit's custom primers. The pooled library was loaded at 0.9 to 1 pM, with an approximately 19% PhiX control spiked in. The authors processed their data as follows. Vendor-processed data were analyzed in R, with a clonotype defined as all T cells sharing the same CDR3 nucleotide sequence. For clone abundance analyses, frequencies were normalized to the 10,000 most abundant clones per sample. Public T cell clones, averaging fewer than five per sample, were removed before analysis. A difference in abundance of at least 32-fold between compartments was used to define tumor-enriched and baseline blood-enriched clonotypes. A beta-binomial differential abundance model was used to identify clonotypes that expanded or contracted between blood time points. Similarity between tumor and blood repertoires was quantified using the Baroni-Urbani and Buser coefficient, and groups were compared with two-tailed Wilcoxon tests in R. TCRdb obtained this table from immuneACCESS and retained in-frame rearrangements with V and J assigned. These tables miss some clones; where compared with another copy, unresolved V genes account for less than half of the shortfall, and the remainder is unexplained. The V and J calls and the clone size are those of that table, but D and trimming were determined from the DNA. Across this sample there are 100,000 to 150,000 clones, with more than 80% seen only once. Approximately 2% of the sample is in the top ten clones.

From V the trimming removes 4 bases and from J it removes 8 bases, while the gene matches leave 9 bases of the junction unaccounted for. Inclusive of the bounding cysteine and phenylalanine, the CDR3 is 15 residues long. Only CDR3 DNA is held: 45 bases, read in frame from base 1. The germline V gene specifies SGHRS as CDR1 and YFSETQ as CDR2. Here the sequenced sample was blood, taken from a patient whose treatment included radiotherapy and nephrectomy. The receptor's source is a woman aged 55-69 years with renal cell carcinoma. The V and J segments used are TRBV5-1 and TRBJ1-4; 9 central bases correspond to TRBD1. In nucleotide form, the sequence is TGCGCCAGCAGCATACAGGGGGCGGGAGGAGAAAAACTGTTTTTT. Translated, it gives CASSIQGAGGEKLFF. Outside the CDR3, residues come from the reference TRBV5-1 and TRBJ1-4 proteins, so the full variable domain is: KAGVTQTPRYLIKTRGQQVTLSCSPISGHRSVSWYQQTPGQGLQFLFEYFSETQRNKGNFPGRFSGRQFSNSRSEMNVSTLELGDSALYLCASSIQGAGGEKLFFGSGTQLSVL.